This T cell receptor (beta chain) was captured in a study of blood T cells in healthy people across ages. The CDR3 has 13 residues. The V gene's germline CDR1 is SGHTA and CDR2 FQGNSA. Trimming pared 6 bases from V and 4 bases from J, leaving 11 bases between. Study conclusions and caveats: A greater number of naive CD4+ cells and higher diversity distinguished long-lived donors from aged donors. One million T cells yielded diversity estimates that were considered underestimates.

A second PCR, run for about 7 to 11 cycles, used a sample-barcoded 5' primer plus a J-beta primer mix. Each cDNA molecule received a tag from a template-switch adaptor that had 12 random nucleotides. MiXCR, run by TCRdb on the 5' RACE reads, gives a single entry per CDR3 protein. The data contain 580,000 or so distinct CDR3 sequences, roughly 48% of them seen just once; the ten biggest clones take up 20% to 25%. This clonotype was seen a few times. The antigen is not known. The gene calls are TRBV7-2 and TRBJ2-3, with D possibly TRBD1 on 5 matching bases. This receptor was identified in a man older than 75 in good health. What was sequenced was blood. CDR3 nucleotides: TGTGCCAGCAGAAAGGCAGGGTCAGATACGCAGTATTTT. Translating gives CASRKAGSDTQYF.